This TCR beta chain was observed in a study of T cell responses to AZD1222 COVID-19 vaccine (dated by TCRdb to the early 2020s). Notes on the research overall: TCR sequencing covered about 230 trial participants: 207 given two doses of AZD1222 and 26 given two doses of MenACWY control vaccine. Enrollment into the trials was organized by age into subgroups of 18-55, 56-69 and 70-plus years, and those subgroups contained approximately 150, 30 and 60 TCR-sequenced participants, respectively. On the study overall, not on this receptor specifically: Because no day 14 peak-response samples were available, the repertoires could be characterized only after the peak T cell response. In the small 56-69-year group, the increase in depth fell short of significance, most likely because of low power. Nearly half of unique spike-specific TCRs reportedly recognized epitopes outside regions mutated in the B.1.351 and B.1.1.7 variants. A significant rise in spike-specific TCR breadth and depth was observed after two AZD1222 doses relative to day 0 and relative to MenACWY recipients. Participants were mostly white British, with more females than males. The authors suggested clonal diversity may have been underestimated. Conclusions about previously exposed vaccinees are limited because only six or seven AZD1222 recipients were SARS-CoV-2 seropositive at baseline. The vaccine-associated CD4 TCRs covered the entire spike protein, and the dominant responses fell in regions 160-218 and 743-854.

From the cysteine up to the phenylalanine, the CDR3 has a length of 12 residues. The sequence is cut down to CDR3 DNA, 36 bases in frame from base 1. Deletion took 4 bases off V and 6 bases off J, with a span of 6 bases between the germline ends. CDR1 and CDR2, looked up from the germline V gene, are MNHEY and SVGAGI. Comment on this clone: Its target antigen remains unknown. No much larger clone is present one base from it, and per-base qualities are unavailable.

The sample's time point, from its label and the paper: about 28 days (+/-7) after the second vaccine dose. Because spike-specific TCR depth and breadth did not differ between the two schedules, AZD1222 recipients who got a second dose at roughly 4 weeks were pooled with those who got a second dose at roughly 12 weeks. Vaccinee samples came from UK trials COV001 and COV002, including a single-blind randomized controlled phase 2/3 trial of AZD1222 (ChAdOx1 nCoV-19) in healthy adults. For TCRbeta chain sequencing, PBMC samples were collected from trial participants at day 0 and at day 28 after the second dose. The CDR3 regions of human TCRbeta chains were analyzed by immunosequencing. On the authors' methods: TCRs in the repertoires were compared against a reference library of SARS-CoV-2-specific TCRs that had been generated with the MIRA antigen-specificity platform. Breadth was defined as the fraction of unique TCRs that were SARS-CoV-2-associated. Depth was defined as the fraction of total T cells that were SARS-CoV-2-associated. Using the MIRA data, every spike-specific TCR was mapped to the spike region that the TCR reacted to and assigned to either a CD4 or a CD8 class. Log10-transformed breadth and depth values were compared by one-way ANOVA with Sidak's multiple comparisons tests. The table was pulled from immuneACCESS by TCRdb, which kept in-frame rearrangements only. Such tables lose some clones; where checked, under half of the loss comes from unresolved V genes, and the rest has no known cause. That table furnishes V, J and clone size, whereas the DNA furnished D and trimming. The sample has fewer than 200,000 clones on record, approximately 91% of them singletons. The ten largest clones represent about 1.7% of the sample.

The sample was peripheral blood, taken 28 days after the second AZD1222 dose. The sequence links TRBV6-5 to TRBJ2-2, with TRBD2 as a weak D call on 6 bases. The TCR originated in an adult who received the AZD1222 COVID-19 vaccine. In nucleotide form, the sequence is TGTGCCAGCAGTTGGGGGGCCGGGGAGCTGTTTTTT. It codes for CASSWGAGELFF.